Each of the 21 T cell receptor beta chains below was sequenced from the same sample in a study of cytomegalovirus exposure and HLA in healthy donors. PCR amplification relied on 60 Vbeta primers (plus 13 Jbeta primers). Data came from immunoSEQ multiplex PCR; TCRdb stores just in-frame clones and leaves some out. This table holds 100,000 or so clones, approximately 16% found once. Sequenced input: PBMCs. All receptors derive from a female donor in good health and CMV-seronegative.

The gene calls are TRBV13 and TRBJ2-3; weak D call: TRBD1 (5 bases). Germline loops: CDR1 PRHDT, CDR2 FYEKMQ (reference sequence). CDR3 length equals 15 residues. Trimming stripped 2 bases from V and 0 bases from J, with 9 bases between. Here the CDR3 reads CASSLQGTSTDTQYF. CDR3 nucleotide sequence: TGTGCCAGCAGCTTACAGGGTACTAGCACAGATACGCAGTATTTT. The variable domain in full, with the rest retrieved from reference TRBV13 and TRBJ2-3, is AAGVIQSPRHLIKEKRETATLKCYPIPRHDTVYWYQQGPGQDPQFLISFYEKMQSDKGSIPDRFSAQQFSDYHSELNMSSLELGDSALYFCASSLQGTSTDTQYFGPGTRLTVL.

The genes are TRBV6-1 and TRBJ1-2; 7 nucleotides line up with TRBD1. Per germline, CDR1 MNHNS and CDR2 SASEGT. There are 16 residues in the CDR3. After removal of 3 bases from V and 2 bases from J, the junction contained 9 bases not matched to a gene. The CDR3 nucleotides read TGTGCCAGCAGTGACCGGATGGACAGGCCAAACTATGGCTACACCTTC. This translates into CASSDRMDRPNYGYTF.

The chain joins TRBV18 to TRBJ2-4; 9 positions agree with TRBD2. Trimming took 3 bases from V and 2 from J; bases not matched to a gene: 2. Germline CDR1 is KGHSH and CDR2 is LQKENI. The CDR3 is 15 residues long. CDR3 nucleotide sequence: TGTGCCAGCTCACCCGGGACTAGCCCCAAAAACATTCAGTACTTC. It specifies CASSPGTSPKNIQYF. The full variable domain, its missing parts supplied by reference TRBV18 and TRBJ2-4, is NAGVMQNPRHLVRRRGQEARLRCSPMKGHSHVYWYRQLPEEGLKFMVYLQKENIIDESGMPKERFSAEFPKEGPSILRIQQVVRGDSAAYFCASSPGTSPKNIQYFGAGTRLSVL.

This rearrangement joins TRBV4-3 to TRBJ2-1; 9 bases match TRBD1. The CDR3 has 14 amino acids. Germline V gene data show CDR1 as LGHNA and CDR2 as YSLEER. The junction had 5 bases not matched to a gene; V was cut back by 4 bases and J by 7 bases. DNA of the CDR3: TGCGCCAGCAGCCCCGGGACAGGGCCGAATGAGCAGTTCTTC. Encoded protein: CASSPGTGPNEQFF.

This chain uses TRBV19 with TRBJ1-5, with 9 bases fitting TRBD1. Trimming at V came to 9 bases and at J to 7 bases, leaving 10 bases not matched to a gene. The germline V gene has CDR1 LNHDA and CDR2 SQIVND (reference sequence). CDR3 size: 14 residues. The CDR3: CASSTTGGEQPQHF. CDR3 DNA: TGTGCCAGCTCCACAACAGGGGGCGAACAGCCCCAGCATTTT.

The chain has TRBV18 and TRBJ1-2; D possibly corresponds to TRBD1 (6 bases). This CDR3 has 15 residues. V was pared by 3 bases and J by 3 bases, with 14 bases between. The germline CDR1 and CDR2 sequences are KGHSH and LQKENI. CDR3 bases: TGTGCCAGCTCACCGGAGTCGGGGGGGCACTATGGCTACACCTTC. Its translation is CASSPESGGHYGYTF. The entire variable domain, with the rest obtained from reference TRBV18 and TRBJ1-2, is as follows: NAGVMQNPRHLVRRRGQEARLRCSPMKGHSHVYWYRQLPEEGLKFMVYLQKENIIDESGMPKERFSAEFPKEGPSILRIQQVVRGDSAAYFCASSPESGGHYGYTFGSGTRLTVV.

The J gene is TRBJ2-5, the V gene TRBV18; 9 bases match TRBD1. The CDR3 length is 16 residues. Germline lookup yields CDR1 KGHSH and CDR2 LQKENI. V dropped 4 bases and J dropped 3; count of bases not matched to a gene: 9. The CDR3 DNA is TGTGCCAGCTCACGTTCTACAGGGGGCGCCGAAGAGACCCAGTACTTC. Protein: CASSRSTGGAEETQYF.

A word on this clone: The same CDR3 is also encoded by other DNA sequences in this sample. The J gene is TRBJ2-2, the V gene TRBV6-5; 7 bases agree with TRBD1. The V segment lost 6 bases and the J segment 6 bases; nucleotides outside the gene matches: 4. CDR1 and CDR2 (germline): MNHEY, SVGAGI. This CDR3 spans 13 amino acids. The CDR3 bases are TGTGCCAGCAGCAACAGGGGACCCGGGGAGCTGTTTTTT. Residues: CASSNRGPGELFF.

This clone showed up just a few times. The V gene is TRBV23-1, the J gene TRBJ1-5; unclear D gene. TRBV23-1 is noted as an ORF with a role that remains uncertain. Between the trimmed V and J ends, which lost 6 bases and 7 bases, there was a span of 10 bases. This CDR3 is 12 amino acids long. The CDR3: CASRPRGQPQHF. In nucleotides, the CDR3 is TGCGCCAGCAGACCCAGAGGGCAGCCCCAGCATTTT.

This clone has a handful of counts. The genes are TRBV5-1 and TRBJ2-3, with 9 bases identical to TRBD2. CDR1 SGHRS and CDR2 YFSETQ come from the germline V gene. This CDR3 contains 17 residues. Trimming at V came to 0 bases and at J to 1 base, leaving 6 bases not matched to a gene. CDR3 in amino acids: CASSLGREGRGTDTQYF. Written as DNA, the CDR3 is TGCGCCAGCAGCTTGGGGCGGGAGGGCCGCGGCACAGATACGCAGTATTTT.

The V call is TRBV4-1, the J call TRBJ1-5; possibly TRBD1 for D (6 bases). CDR3 length: 14 amino acids. The V and J ends lost 4 bases and 5 bases respectively, with 12 bases between them. CDR1 and CDR2 (germline): MGHRA, YSYEKL. CDR3 amino acids: CASSPGQTYQPQHF. The CDR3 DNA reads as TGCGCCAGCAGCCCCGGACAGACTTATCAGCCCCAGCATTTT.

This clone was counted a few times. This sequence joins TRBV6-5 and TRBJ2-5; TRBD1 matches at 7 bases. The length of the CDR3 is 15 residues. Per germline, CDR1 MNHEY and CDR2 SVGAGI. V dropped 5 bases and J dropped 3; count of bases not matched to a gene: 9. The CDR3 is CASSHQTGLEETQYF. CDR3 sequence (DNA): TGTGCCAGCAGTCACCAGACAGGGTTAGAAGAGACCCAGTACTTC.

This clone has more than one count but fewer than ten. The J gene is TRBJ2-5, the V gene TRBV29-1, with 7 bases that match TRBD2. This CDR3 spans 15 amino acids. Germline CDR1 reads SQVTM; CDR2 reads ANQGSEA. Trimming removed 1 base from V and 5 bases from J; junction bases left unmatched: 10. As DNA, the CDR3 is TGCAGCGTTGAAGGAATCAGCGGGGAGGGGGAGACCCAGTACTTC. This translates into CSVEGISGEGETQYF. Based on the CDR3 plus reference TRBV29-1 and TRBJ2-5, the full variable domain is SAVISQKPSRDICQRGTSLTIQCQVDSQVTMMFWYRQQPGQSLTLIATANQGSEATYESGFVIDKFPISRPNLTFSTLTVSNMSPEDSSIYLCSVEGISGEGETQYFGPGTRLLVL.

The chain couples TRBV14 to TRBJ1-2; D unresolved. The CDR3 spans 13 residues. The V end was cut by 6 bases, the J end by 3 bases, with 11 bases between. Per germline, CDR1 SGHDN and CDR2 FVKESK. The CDR3 reads CASSLHQDYGYTF. As DNA, the CDR3 is TGTGCCAGCAGTCTCCACCAGGACTATGGCTACACCTTC.

V usage is TRBV7-8 and J usage is TRBJ1-4, with TRBD1 as a possible D gene (6 bases). Trimming removed 6 bases at V and 0 bases at J, with 17 bases between. Germline CDR1 and CDR2: SGHVS and FQNEAQ. There are 17 residues in the CDR3. CDR3 nucleotides: TGTGCCAGCAGAAGGGGGAGAGGGTATGCAACTAATGAAAAACTGTTTTTT. Translation gives CASRRGRGYATNEKLFF.

This chain joins TRBV7-8 and TRBJ1-2, with 10 nucleotides matching TRBD1. With V trimmed by 5 bases and J by 5 bases, 11 bases remained unmatched. From germline, CDR1 is SGHVS and CDR2 FQNEAQ. There are 16 residues in the CDR3. CDR3 nucleotides: TGTGCCAGCAGCGAAACCGGGACAGGGGTCGGATATGGCTACACCTTC. It is translated as CASSETGTGVGYGYTF.

The rearrangement uses TRBV6-1 and TRBJ2-7, with D possibly being TRBD1 (6 bases). The CDR3 runs to 14 residues. Trimming left V 2 bases short and J 1 base short, with 9 bases between. Germline loops: CDR1 MNHNS, CDR2 SASEGT. In nucleotides, the CDR3 is TGTGCCAGCAGTGAACAGGGGTGGTCCTACGAGCAGTACTTC. Its translation is CASSEQGWSYEQYF.

This sequence joins TRBV9 and TRBJ1-2, with 9 positions matching TRBD1. With 0 bases clipped from V and 7 bases from J, the junction kept 7 bases outside the gene matches. Looked up from germline, CDR1 is SGDLS and CDR2 is YYNGEE. This CDR3 is 15 amino acids long. The CDR3 nucleotides are TGTGCCAGCAGCGTAGAAGGGACAGGGATGAGTGGCTACACCTTC. Translation gives CASSVEGTGMSGYTF.

V gene TRBV7-9 combines with J gene TRBJ1-5; 7 nucleotides match TRBD1. Losses at the gene ends were 6 bases for V and 2 bases for J; bases not matched to a gene: 7. Looked up from germline, CDR1 is SEHNR and CDR2 is FQNEAQ (reference sequence). The CDR3 sequence is 15 residues long. For the CDR3, the DNA is TGTGCCAGCAGTGGGTACGGACAGGGCAATCAGCCCCAGCATTTT. It codes for CASSGYGQGNQPQHF.

This clone was found a few times. This chain joins TRBV7-3 and TRBJ2-7, with D possibly being TRBD2 (5 bases). The CDR3 runs to 13 residues. The V end was cut by 3 bases, the J end by 0 bases, with 6 bases between. Germline-derived CDR1 and CDR2 are SGHTA and FQGTGA. CDR3 amino acids: CASSFSVSYEQYF. In DNA, the CDR3 is TGTGCCAGCAGCTTTAGCGTCTCCTACGAGCAGTACTTC.

V gene TRBV2 combines with J gene TRBJ1-2; D possibly corresponds to TRBD1 (6 bases). The CDR3 sequence is 13 residues long. Germline loops: CDR1 SNHLY, CDR2 FYNNEI. V shed 7 bases and J shed 6 bases, with 15 bases lying between them. For the CDR3, the DNA is TGTGCCAGCACCACCACCAGGGGTGATGGCTACACCTTC. It codes for CASTTTRGDGYTF.